This T cell receptor beta chain was captured in a study of cytomegalovirus exposure and HLA in healthy donors (dated by TCRdb to about 2017). Some background on the complete study: The 700 or so repertoires of the first cohort and the roughly 110 validation repertoires were produced on the same platform, according to a later analysis. The aim of the study was to test whether cataloging public T cell receptors could identify signatures of past pathogen exposure. Besides the first cohort of roughly 640 subjects, a separate validation cohort made up of roughly 130 different subjects was used. To predict cytomegalovirus infection status, the study brought together high-throughput TCR immunosequencing, statistical association of individual TCRs with disease status, and machine learning.

CDR1 and CDR2, looked up from the germline V gene, are SGHRS and YFSETQ. At the junction V is shortened by 0 bases and J by 0 bases, with 13 bases in between. Counted from cysteine to phenylalanine, this CDR3 has 16 amino acids. Only the CDR3 DNA stays, 48 bases, in frame from base 1. The donors belonged to the validation cohort of over a hundred subjects, which was separate from the roughly 680-subject first cohort. Library preparation used the immunoSEQ multiplex PCR assay. In the authors' own workflow: A statistical classification framework was built for diagnosing cytomegalovirus status from the catalog of TCR beta chain sequences. TCRdb limited this immuneACCESS table to in-frame rearrangements with V and J called. A share of clones is missing; checked studies link under half to unresolved V genes, and the rest is unexplained. V and J calls and clone size are as listed in that table; D and trimming were resolved from the DNA. The sample table contains about 170,000 clones; only one count was recorded for roughly 86% of them. The leading ten clones occupy less than 3% of the sample.

Results and caveats for the whole study, not just this receptor: In vitro tests confirmed that a few of the cytomegalovirus-associated TCR beta chains recognize cytomegalovirus antigens. The authors suggested that the approach could potentially be extended to other disease states and immunological phenotypes. The classifier was reported to diagnose cytomegalovirus status with high specificity and sensitivity in both the original cohort and the validation cohort. The study listed 164 TCR beta chains as associated with cytomegalovirus. Of the cluster scores, about 94% were above 0 in a later analysis, which found that TCRs clustered in the first cohort also tended to co-occur in the 130 or so validation repertoires. Most TCR sequences were observed very rarely across donors, whereas some public TCRs were present in many individuals. The validation cohort had no HLA typing available for a later analysis, so co-occurrence within that cohort was assessed over all 130 or so repertoires.

As for this clone: It lacks a known antigen. No much larger clone exists at a distance of one base, and base qualities are not known.

Sequenced sample: PBMCs. The chain links TRBV5-1 with TRBJ2-7; the D region possibly corresponds to TRBD1 (6 bases align). This clonotype originated in a man between 18 and 29 years old in good health and CMV-seropositive. The CDR3 protein: CASSLGQAGFSYEQYF. The bases are TGCGCCAGCAGCTTGGGACAGGCTGGATTCTCCTACGAGCAGTACTTC.